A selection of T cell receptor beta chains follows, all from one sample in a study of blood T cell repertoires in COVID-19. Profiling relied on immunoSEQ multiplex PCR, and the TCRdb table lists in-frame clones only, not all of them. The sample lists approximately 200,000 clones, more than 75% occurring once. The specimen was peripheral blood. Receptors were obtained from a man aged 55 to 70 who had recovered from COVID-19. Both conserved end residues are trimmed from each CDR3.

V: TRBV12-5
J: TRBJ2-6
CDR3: ASGLVGSSGANVLT

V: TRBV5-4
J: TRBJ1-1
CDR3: ASSLPGRNTEAF

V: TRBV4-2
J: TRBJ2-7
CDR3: ASSTPRQGMSEQY

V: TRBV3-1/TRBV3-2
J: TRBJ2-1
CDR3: ASSQKSSGGYEQF

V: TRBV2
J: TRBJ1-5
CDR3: ASSESRGDQPQH

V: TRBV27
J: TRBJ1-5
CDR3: ASSPHPDRNQPQH

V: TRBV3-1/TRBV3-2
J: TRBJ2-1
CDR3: ASSLELAGIYNEQF

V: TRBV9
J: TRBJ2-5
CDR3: ASSVAPGGGETQY

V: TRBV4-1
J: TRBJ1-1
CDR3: ASNTGVGMNTEAF

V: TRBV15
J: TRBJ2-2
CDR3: ATRGQGNTGELF

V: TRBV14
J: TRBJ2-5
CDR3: ASSPWTGPETQY

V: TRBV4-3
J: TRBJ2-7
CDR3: ASSQERGSYYEQY

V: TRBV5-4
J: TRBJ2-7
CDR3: ASSFPGGDSYEQY

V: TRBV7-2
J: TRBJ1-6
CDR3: ASSLEFTANSPLH

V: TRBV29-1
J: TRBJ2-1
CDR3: SVGSVFSYNEQF

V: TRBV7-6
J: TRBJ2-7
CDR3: ASSPGTGLIPYEQY

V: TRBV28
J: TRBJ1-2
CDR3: ASSHGTGGGYT

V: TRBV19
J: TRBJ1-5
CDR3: ASSIGTGSGQPQH

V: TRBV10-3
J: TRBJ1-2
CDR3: AISGLDGNYGYT